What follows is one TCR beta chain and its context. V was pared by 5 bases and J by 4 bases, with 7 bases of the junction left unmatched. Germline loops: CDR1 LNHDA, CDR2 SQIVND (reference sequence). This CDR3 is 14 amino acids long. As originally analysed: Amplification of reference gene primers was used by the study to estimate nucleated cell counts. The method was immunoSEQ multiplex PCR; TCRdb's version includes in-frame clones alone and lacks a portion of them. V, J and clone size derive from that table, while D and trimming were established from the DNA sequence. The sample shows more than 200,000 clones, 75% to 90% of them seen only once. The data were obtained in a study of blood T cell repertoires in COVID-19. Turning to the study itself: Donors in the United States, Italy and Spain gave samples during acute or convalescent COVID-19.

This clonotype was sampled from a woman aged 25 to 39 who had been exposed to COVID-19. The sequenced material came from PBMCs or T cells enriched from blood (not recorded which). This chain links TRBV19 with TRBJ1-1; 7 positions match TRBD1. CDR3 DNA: TGTGCCAGTAGTGTTACAGGGGACGGCACTGAAGCTTTCTTT. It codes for CASSVTGDGTEAFF. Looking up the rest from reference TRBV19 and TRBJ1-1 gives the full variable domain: DGGITQSPKYLFRKEGQNVTLSCEQNLNHDAMYWYRQDPGQGLRLIYYSQIVNDFQKGDIAEGYSVSREKKESFPLTVTSAQKNPTAFYLCASSVTGDGTEAFFGQGTRLTVV.